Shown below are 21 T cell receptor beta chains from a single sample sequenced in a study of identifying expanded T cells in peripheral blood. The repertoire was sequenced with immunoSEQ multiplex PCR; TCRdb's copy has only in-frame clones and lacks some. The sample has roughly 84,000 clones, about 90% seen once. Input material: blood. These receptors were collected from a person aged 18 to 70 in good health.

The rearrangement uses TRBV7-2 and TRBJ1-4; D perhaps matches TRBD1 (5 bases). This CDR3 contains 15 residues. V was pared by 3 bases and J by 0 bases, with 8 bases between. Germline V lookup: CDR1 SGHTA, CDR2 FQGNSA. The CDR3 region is CASSFDSATNEKLFF. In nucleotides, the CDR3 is TGTGCCAGCAGCTTTGACAGCGCAACTAATGAAAAACTGTTTTTT.

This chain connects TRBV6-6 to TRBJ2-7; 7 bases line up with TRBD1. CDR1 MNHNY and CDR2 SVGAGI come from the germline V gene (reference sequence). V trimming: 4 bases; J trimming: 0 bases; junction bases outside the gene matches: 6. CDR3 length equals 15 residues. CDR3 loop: CASSSGQAGSYEQYF. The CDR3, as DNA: TGTGCCAGCAGTTCCGGACAGGCCGGCTCCTACGAGCAGTACTTC.

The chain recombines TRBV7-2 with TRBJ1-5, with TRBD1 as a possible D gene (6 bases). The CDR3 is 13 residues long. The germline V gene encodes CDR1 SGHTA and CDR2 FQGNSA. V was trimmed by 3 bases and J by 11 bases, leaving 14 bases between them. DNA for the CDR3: TGTGCCAGCAGCTTCCGGGGGGCTACGTCCCAGCATTTT. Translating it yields CASSFRGATSQHF.

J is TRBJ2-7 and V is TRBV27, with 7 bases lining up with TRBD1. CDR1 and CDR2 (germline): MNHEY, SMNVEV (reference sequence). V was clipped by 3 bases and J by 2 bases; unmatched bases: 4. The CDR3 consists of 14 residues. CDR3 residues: CASSFGDRAYEQYF. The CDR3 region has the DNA TGTGCCAGCAGTTTCGGGGACAGAGCCTACGAGCAGTACTTC.

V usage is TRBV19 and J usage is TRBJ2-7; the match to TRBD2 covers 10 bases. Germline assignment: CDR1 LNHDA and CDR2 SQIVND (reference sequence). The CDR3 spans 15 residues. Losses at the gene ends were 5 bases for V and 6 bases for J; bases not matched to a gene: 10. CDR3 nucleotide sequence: TGTGCCAGTAGTCGAATAGCGGGGGGCAACATCGAGCAGTACTTC. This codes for CASSRIAGGNIEQYF.

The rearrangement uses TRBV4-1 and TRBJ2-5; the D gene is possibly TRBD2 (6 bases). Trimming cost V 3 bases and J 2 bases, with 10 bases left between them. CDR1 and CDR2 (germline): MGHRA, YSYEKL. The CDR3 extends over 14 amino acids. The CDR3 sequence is CASSQLGGQETQYF. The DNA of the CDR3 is TGCGCCAGCAGCCAGCTCGGGGGACAAGAGACCCAGTACTTC.

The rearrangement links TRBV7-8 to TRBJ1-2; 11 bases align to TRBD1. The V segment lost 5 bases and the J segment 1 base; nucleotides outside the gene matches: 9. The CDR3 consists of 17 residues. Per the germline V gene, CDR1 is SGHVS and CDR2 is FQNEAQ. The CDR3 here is CASSLRTGGSDNYGYTF. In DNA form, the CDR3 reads TGTGCCAGCAGCCTCCGGACAGGGGGCTCCGATAACTATGGCTACACCTTC. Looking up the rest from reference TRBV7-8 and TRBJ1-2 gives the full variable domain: GAGVSQSPRYKVAKRGQDVALRCDPISGHVSLFWYQQALGQGPEFLTYFQNEAQLDKSGLPSDRFFAERPEGSVSTLKIQRTQQEDSAVYLCASSLRTGGSDNYGYTFGSGTRLTVV.

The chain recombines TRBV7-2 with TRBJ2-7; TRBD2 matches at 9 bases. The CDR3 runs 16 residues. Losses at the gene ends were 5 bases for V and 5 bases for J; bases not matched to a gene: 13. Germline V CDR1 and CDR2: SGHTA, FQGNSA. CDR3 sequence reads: CASSLHAAGGRNEQYF. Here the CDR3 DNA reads TGTGCCAGCAGCCTCCATGCAGCGGGAGGCCGCAACGAGCAGTACTTC.

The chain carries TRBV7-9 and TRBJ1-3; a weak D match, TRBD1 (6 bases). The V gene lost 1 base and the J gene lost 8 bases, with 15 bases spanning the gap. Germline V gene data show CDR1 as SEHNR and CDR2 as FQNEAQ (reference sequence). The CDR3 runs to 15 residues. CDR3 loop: CASSLDRAMGDTIYF. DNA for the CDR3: TGTGCCAGCAGCTTAGACAGGGCGATGGGGGACACCATATATTTT.

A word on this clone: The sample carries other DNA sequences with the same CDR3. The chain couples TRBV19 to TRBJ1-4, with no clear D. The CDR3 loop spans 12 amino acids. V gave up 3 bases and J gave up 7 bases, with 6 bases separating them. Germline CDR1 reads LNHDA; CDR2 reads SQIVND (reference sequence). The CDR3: CASSIAGEKLFF. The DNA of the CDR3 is TGTGCCAGTAGTATTGCCGGTGAAAAACTGTTTTTT.

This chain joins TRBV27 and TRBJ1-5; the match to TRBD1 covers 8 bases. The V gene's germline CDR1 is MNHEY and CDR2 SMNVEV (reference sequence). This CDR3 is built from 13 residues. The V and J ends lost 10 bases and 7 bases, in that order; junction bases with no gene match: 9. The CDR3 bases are TGTGCCACCACTTACAGGGGGGGACAGCCCCAGCATTTT. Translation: CATTYRGGQPQHF.

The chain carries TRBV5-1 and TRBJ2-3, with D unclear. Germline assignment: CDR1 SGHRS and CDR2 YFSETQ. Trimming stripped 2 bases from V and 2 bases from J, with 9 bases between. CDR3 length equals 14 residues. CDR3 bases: TGCGCCAGCAGCTTAGGGCAGGTCACAGATACGCAGTATTTT. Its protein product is CASSLGQVTDTQYF.

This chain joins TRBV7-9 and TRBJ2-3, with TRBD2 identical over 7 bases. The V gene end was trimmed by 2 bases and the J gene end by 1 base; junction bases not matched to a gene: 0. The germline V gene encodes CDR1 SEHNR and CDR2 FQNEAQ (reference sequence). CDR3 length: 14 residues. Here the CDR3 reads CASSLSGGTDTQYF. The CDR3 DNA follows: TGTGCCAGCAGCTTAAGCGGGGGCACAGATACGCAGTATTTT.

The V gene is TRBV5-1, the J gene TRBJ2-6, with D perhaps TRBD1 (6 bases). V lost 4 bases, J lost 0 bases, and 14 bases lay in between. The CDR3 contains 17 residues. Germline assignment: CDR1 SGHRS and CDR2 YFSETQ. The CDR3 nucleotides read TGCGCCAGCAGCAAACGACAGGTTAGCTCTGGGGCCAACGTCCTGACTTTC. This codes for CASSKRQVSSGANVLTF.

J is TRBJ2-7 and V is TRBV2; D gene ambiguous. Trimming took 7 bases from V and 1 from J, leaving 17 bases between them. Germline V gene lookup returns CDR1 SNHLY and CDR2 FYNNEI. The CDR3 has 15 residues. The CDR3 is CASNNGLAGSYEQYF. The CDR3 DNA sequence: TGTGCCAGCAATAACGGCCTGGCCGGTTCCTACGAGCAGTACTTC.

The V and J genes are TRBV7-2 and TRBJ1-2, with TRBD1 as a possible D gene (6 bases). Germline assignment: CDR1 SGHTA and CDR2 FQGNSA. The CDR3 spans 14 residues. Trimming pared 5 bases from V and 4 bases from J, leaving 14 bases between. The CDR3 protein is CASSLGGGGYGYTF. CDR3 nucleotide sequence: TGTGCCAGCAGCCTTGGGGGCGGTGGCTATGGCTACACCTTC.

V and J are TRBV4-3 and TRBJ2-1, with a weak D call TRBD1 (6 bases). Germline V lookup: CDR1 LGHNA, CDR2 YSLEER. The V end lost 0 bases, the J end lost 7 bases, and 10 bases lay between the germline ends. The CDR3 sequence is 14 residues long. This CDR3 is CASSQDRGANEQFF. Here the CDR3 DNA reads TGCGCCAGCAGCCAAGACAGGGGAGCAAATGAGCAGTTCTTC.

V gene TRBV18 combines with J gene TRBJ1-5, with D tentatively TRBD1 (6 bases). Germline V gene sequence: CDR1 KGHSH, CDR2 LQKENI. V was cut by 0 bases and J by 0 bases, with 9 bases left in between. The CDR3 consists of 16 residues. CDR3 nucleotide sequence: TGTGCCAGCTCACCACCGGACAGACGTAGCAATCAGCCCCAGCATTTT. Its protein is CASSPPDRRSNQPQHF.

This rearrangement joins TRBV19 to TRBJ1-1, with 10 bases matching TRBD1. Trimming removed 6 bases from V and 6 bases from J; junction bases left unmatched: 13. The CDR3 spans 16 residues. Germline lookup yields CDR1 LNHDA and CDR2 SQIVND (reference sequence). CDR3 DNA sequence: TGTGCCAGTAGGTCCCGGGACAGGGGCGTTCCCTCTGAAGCTTTCTTT. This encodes CASRSRDRGVPSEAFF.

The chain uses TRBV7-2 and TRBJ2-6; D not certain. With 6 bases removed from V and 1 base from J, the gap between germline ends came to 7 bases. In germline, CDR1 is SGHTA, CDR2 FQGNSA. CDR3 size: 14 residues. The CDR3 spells CASRTTSGANVLTF. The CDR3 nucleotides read TGTGCCAGCAGGACCACATCTGGGGCCAACGTCCTGACTTTC.

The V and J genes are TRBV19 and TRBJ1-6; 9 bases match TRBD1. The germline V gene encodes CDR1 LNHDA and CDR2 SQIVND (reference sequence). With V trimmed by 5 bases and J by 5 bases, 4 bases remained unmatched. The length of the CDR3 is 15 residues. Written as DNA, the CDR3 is TGTGCCAGTAGTTCACAGGGGGCAAATAATTCACCCCTCCACTTT. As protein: CASSSQGANNSPLHF.